One T cell receptor (beta chain) is described in this entry. V lost 0 bases and J lost 4, with 13 bases in between. The CDR3 length is 15 residues. Germline V gene data show CDR1 as SGDLS and CDR2 as YYNGEE. The entry originates in a study of blood T cell repertoires in COVID-19. Study-level information: Donors in the United States, Italy and Spain gave samples during acute or convalescent COVID-19. PBMCs, B-cell-depleted T cells, or T cells were the source of the cDNA or gDNA that made up the material.

In the original workflow: Reference gene primer amplification gave estimated nucleated cell counts. Produced via immunoSEQ multiplex PCR; TCRdb's table is partial and in-frame only. The DNA gave D and trimming, while V, J and clone size come from that table. The sample holds approximately 170,000 clones, over 80% seen once. Sequenced material: peripheral blood. The source of this sequence is a man aged 65 to 85 who had recovered from COVID-19. The chain recombines TRBV9 with TRBJ2-5; possibly TRBD2 for D (6 bases). CDR3 protein: CASSVGDGEVETQYF. CDR3 coding DNA: TGTGCCAGCAGCGTAGGGGACGGGGAGGTAGAGACCCAGTACTTC. The entire variable domain, with the rest obtained from reference TRBV9 and TRBJ2-5, is as follows: DSGVTQTPKHLITATGQRVTLRCSPRSGDLSVYWYQQSLDQGLQFLIQYYNGEERAKGNILERFSAQQFPDLHSELNLSSLELGDSALYFCASSVGDGEVETQYFGPGTRLLVL.